This T cell receptor beta chain derives from a study of a mutant IDH1 vaccine in newly diagnosed glioma. Overall study: In the visit schedule, V12 fell in week 35, while V13 fell in week 47.

Regarding time point: week 35, safety follow-up. Each vaccine dose was 300 ug of mutant IDH1 20-mer peptide, with topical imiquimod. The donors had new WHO grade 3 or 4 astrocytomas; these were IDH1-mutant and ATRX-lost. A remark on this clone: Antigen unknown.

TCRdb's copy holds only in-frame clones and misses some; the assay was immunoSEQ multiplex PCR. The sample comprises some 48,000 clones, less than 80% of which are singletons, and over 9% rests with the top ten. The germline V gene has CDR1 SGHDN and CDR2 FVKESK. The CDR3 extends over 13 amino acids. V dropped 9 bases and J dropped 2 bases, with 14 bases sitting between them. The specimen comprised PBMCs, sampled from a glioma patient whose treatment included an IDH1 peptide vaccine. This receptor was taken from a man aged 35-49 years with glioma. V and J are TRBV14 and TRBJ2-7; a possible D gene is TRBD1 (5 bases). This chain's CDR3 is CASPPDSAYEQYV. The CDR3 DNA reads TGTGCCAGTCCTCCCGACAGCGCCTACGAGCAGTACGTC.